The rows below give T cell receptor beta chains drawn from one sample of a study of cytomegalovirus exposure and HLA in healthy donors. Here immunoSEQ multiplex PCR was the method, and the copy in TCRdb shows in-frame clones only, minus some. This repertoire shows some 160,000 clones, roughly 80% found once; its top ten account for 1% to 1.5%. The sample was PBMCs. The receptors were sampled from a man aged 45-65 years in good health and CMV-seropositive. The CDR3 runs from the conserved cysteine through the conserved F or W. Each record gives: V gene, CDR3 protein.

v_call: TRBV7-3; cdr3_aa: CASSPQGTNTGELFF
v_call: TRBV5-1; cdr3_aa: CASSVRTENTEAFF
v_call: TRBV30; cdr3_aa: CAWSVGTGETQYF
v_call: TRBV28; cdr3_aa: CASSQGDRASYEQYF
v_call: TRBV20-1; cdr3_aa: CSATRGYEQYF
v_call: TRBV28; cdr3_aa: CASSLLGRTGGQETQYF
v_call: TRBV6-1; cdr3_aa: CASRGTSGRADTQYF
v_call: TRBV27; cdr3_aa: CASSSSSQGATYEQYF
v_call: TRBV18; cdr3_aa: CASSTRTAGPGEQYF
v_call: TRBV5-1; cdr3_aa: CASSLVSSGKGGYEQYF
v_call: TRBV10-2; cdr3_aa: CASTTGAPGRELFF
v_call: TRBV29-1; cdr3_aa: CSVEDRWSRRLNTEAFF
v_call: TRBV28; cdr3_aa: CASSGGVKQPQHF
v_call: TRBV5-8; cdr3_aa: CASSLPGTYEQYF
v_call: TRBV10-3; cdr3_aa: CACGLAGARRTDTQYF
v_call: TRBV9; cdr3_aa: CASSVRGQGDTEAFF
v_call: TRBV7-3; cdr3_aa: CASSPRRAGNTDTQYF
v_call: TRBV4-2; cdr3_aa: CASSRLQGANTGELFF
v_call: TRBV2; cdr3_aa: CASSRDREVYGYTF
v_call: TRBV4-1; cdr3_aa: CASSQVAGVLGYGYTF
v_call: TRBV30; cdr3_aa: CAWTTGVGNTIYF
v_call: TRBV2; cdr3_aa: CASSVTQNYGYTF
v_call: TRBV29-1; cdr3_aa: CSYQLASSWETQYF
v_call: TRBV4-1; cdr3_aa: CASSQRGSGGASYNEQFF
v_call: TRBV28; cdr3_aa: CASSIAAGPYNEQFF
v_call: TRBV5-1; cdr3_aa: CASSPPLAGGRDEQFF
v_call: TRBV9; cdr3_aa: CASSTRLAGGNEQFF
v_call: TRBV30; cdr3_aa: CATNGPGGGNTIYF
v_call: TRBV4-2; cdr3_aa: CASSQYLAGGPGASEQYF
v_call: TRBV5-5; cdr3_aa: CASSLAGQGLEKLFF
v_call: TRBV18; cdr3_aa: CASSPTSGPSTDTQYF
v_call: TRBV6-5; cdr3_aa: CASSLSGQGREKLFF
v_call: TRBV23-1; cdr3_aa: CASSQTRGNQPQHF
v_call: TRBV7-2; cdr3_aa: CASSLRGHLSSYEQYF
v_call: TRBV30; cdr3_aa: CAWSGGRNQPQHF
v_call: TRBV27; cdr3_aa: CASSLRQGPNQPQHF
v_call: TRBV5-4; cdr3_aa: CASSFLSGYTF
v_call: TRBV7-9; cdr3_aa: CAVKLGGRSYNEQFF
v_call: TRBV11-2; cdr3_aa: CASSHQDKGQGGYGYTF
v_call: TRBV7-8; cdr3_aa: CASSLDLASQPQHF
v_call: TRBV30; cdr3_aa: CAWSADRNQPQHF
v_call: TRBV7-2; cdr3_aa: CASNRGGFNEKLFF
v_call: TRBV9; cdr3_aa: CASSVATLGRGQGDSGNTIYF
v_call: TRBV5-1; cdr3_aa: CASSLESSEAFF
v_call: TRBV7-9; cdr3_aa: CASSSQDRVVNETQYF
v_call: TRBV19; cdr3_aa: CASQGGLYEQYF
v_call: TRBV15; cdr3_aa: CATSRDLQAHGYTF
v_call: TRBV7-3; cdr3_aa: CAEGLAESETQYF
v_call: TRBV5-4; cdr3_aa: CASSGAGTANEKLFF
v_call: TRBV5-6; cdr3_aa: CASSLPGYEQYF
v_call: TRBV30; cdr3_aa: CAWTGWDRGRRTEAFF
v_call: TRBV6-5; cdr3_aa: CASSPVGATEAFF
v_call: TRBV6-1; cdr3_aa: CASLGGRVTYNEQFF